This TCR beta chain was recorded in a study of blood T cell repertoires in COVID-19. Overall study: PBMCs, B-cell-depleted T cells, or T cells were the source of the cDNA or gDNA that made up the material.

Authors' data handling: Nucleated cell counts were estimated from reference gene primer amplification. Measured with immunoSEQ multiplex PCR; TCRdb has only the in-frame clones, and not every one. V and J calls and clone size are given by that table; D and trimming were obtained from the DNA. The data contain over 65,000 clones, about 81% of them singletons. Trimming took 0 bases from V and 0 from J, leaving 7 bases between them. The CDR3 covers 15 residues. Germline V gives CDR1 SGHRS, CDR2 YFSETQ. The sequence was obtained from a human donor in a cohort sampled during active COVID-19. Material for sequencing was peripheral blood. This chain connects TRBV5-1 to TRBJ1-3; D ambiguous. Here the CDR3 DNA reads TGCGCCAGCAGCTTGGTTGGGAGCTCTGGAAACACCATATATTTT. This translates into CASSLVGSSGNTIYF.